A single T cell receptor (beta chain) is shown here with its context. The data originate from a study of blood T cell repertoires in COVID-19. Study-wide context: Material from acute and convalescent COVID-19 was sourced from the United States, Italy and Spain. T cells, B-cell-depleted T cells, or PBMCs provided the cDNA or gDNA that served as material.

J lost 4 bases, V lost 0 bases, and 3 bases had no gene match. Germline loops: CDR1 SGHTA, CDR2 FQGTGA. CDR3 length: 15 amino acids. As handled by the study authors: Using reference gene primer amplification, nucleated cell counts were estimated. Some clones are missing from TCRdb's copy, which holds only in-frame ones; the method was immunoSEQ multiplex PCR. V and J calls and clone size are as listed in that table; D and trimming were resolved from the DNA. The sample gives roughly 290,000 clones, about 89% of which show up once; 12% is in the top ten. The sample taken for sequencing was peripheral blood. This clonotype was obtained from an older woman with acute or convalescent COVID-19. The J gene is TRBJ2-1, the V gene TRBV7-3; 7 bases match TRBD1. The CDR3 nucleotides read TGTGCCAGCAGCTTAACAGGGGGCGGGTACAATGAGCAGTTCTTC. It codes for CASSLTGGGYNEQFF.